The 14 T cell receptor beta chains below come from one sample, sequenced in a study of response to subunit inactivated influenza vaccine. MiXCR, run by TCRdb on the RT-PCR reads, gives a single entry per CDR3 protein. The sample holds 450,000 to 600,000 distinct CDR3 sequences, more than 15% seen once. Source: CD4+ T cells sorted from PBMCs, taken around 25 months after vaccination. The receptors were sampled from a man aged 45 to 70 who received an inactivated influenza vaccine.

This chain connects TRBV28 to TRBJ2-2; D possibly corresponds to TRBD2 (6 bases). The germline gives CDR1 MDHEN, CDR2 SYDVKM. The CDR3 runs 17 residues. V was trimmed by 4 bases and J by 2 bases, leaving 17 bases between them. The CDR3 bases are TGTGCCAGCAGTTCTGCCCTTGGGGGGAAAAACACCGGGGAGCTGTTTTTT. This codes for CASSSALGGKNTGELFF.

The V gene is TRBV25-1, the J gene TRBJ2-2, with a possible D match to TRBD1 (6 bases). Germline V gene lookup returns CDR1 MGHDK and CDR2 SYGVNS. The CDR3 sequence is 14 residues long. The V and J ends lost 6 bases and 6 bases respectively, with 14 bases between them. The CDR3 spells CASSLGARAGELFF. Here the CDR3 DNA reads TGTGCCAGCAGCCTGGGGGCACGGGCCGGGGAGCTGTTTTTT.

Concerning this clonotype: Being one base from a much bigger clone, this may be a read error. The rearrangement links TRBV12-3 or TRBV12-4 to TRBJ2-2; TRBD2 matches at 7 bases. J was trimmed by 7 bases and V by 4 bases; bases with no gene match: 6. The CDR3 consists of 14 residues. This CDR3 reads CASSSMGGVGELFF. CDR3 DNA sequence: TGTGCCAGCAGTTCCATGGGAGGGGTCGGGGAGCTGTTTTTT.

This clonotype was observed a few times. V and J are TRBV20-1 and TRBJ2-7, with D tentatively TRBD1 or TRBD2 (5 bases each). The CDR3 is 14 amino acids. Germline V gives CDR1 DFQATT, CDR2 SNEGSKA (reference sequence). Between the trimmed V and J ends, which lost 3 bases and 2 bases, there was a span of 14 bases. Written as DNA, the CDR3 is TGCAGTGCTAGGCTACTTGGGGGAACCTACGAGCAGTACTTC. Residues: CSARLLGGTYEQYF.

V is TRBV5-1 and J is TRBJ1-4; TRBD1 might be the D (6 bases). CDR1 is SGHRS and CDR2 is YFSETQ in the germline V gene. The length of the CDR3 is 14 residues. V lost 2 bases, J lost 7 bases, and 12 bases lay in between. CDR3 sequence (DNA): TGCGCCAGCAGCTTCGCAGGGGCGGGTGAAAAACTGTTTTTT. It yields the protein CASSFAGAGEKLFF. Combining the CDR3 with reference TRBV5-1 and TRBJ1-4 gives the whole variable domain KAGVTQTPRYLIKTRGQQVTLSCSPISGHRSVSWYQQTPGQGLQFLFEYFSETQRNKGNFPGRFSGRQFSNSRSEMNVSTLELGDSALYLCASSFAGAGEKLFFGSGTQLSVL.

This clonotype occurred a few times. The chain has TRBV4-2 and TRBJ2-3; D may be TRBD2 (6 bases). This CDR3 is built from 15 residues. Trimming cost V 0 bases and J 2 bases, with 9 bases left between them. The germline gives CDR1 LGHNA, CDR2 YNFKEQ. The CDR3 here is CASSQDAGFTDTQYF. The CDR3 coding sequence is TGTGCCAGCAGCCAAGATGCGGGATTCACAGATACGCAGTATTTT.

This clonotype has more than one count but fewer than ten. The rearrangement joins TRBV27 to TRBJ1-2, with D hard to call. This CDR3 has 12 amino acids. Trimming removed 5 bases from V and 13 bases from J, with 17 bases in between. Germline CDR1 reads MNHEY; CDR2 reads SMNVEV (reference sequence). DNA for the CDR3: TGTGCCAGCAGTGACCCTCTTAAGAAGATCACCTTC. Protein sequence: CASSDPLKKITF.

This clonotype has just a few counts. The chain joins TRBV12-3 or TRBV12-4 to TRBJ2-3, with a tentative D call TRBD1 (5 bases). This CDR3 has 13 amino acids. With 6 bases removed from V and 5 bases from J, the gap between germline ends came to 12 bases. The CDR3 here is CASSRRGVDTQYF. CDR3 DNA: TGTGCCAGCAGCCGAAGGGGTGTAGATACGCAGTATTTT.

This rearrangement joins TRBV12-3 or TRBV12-4 to TRBJ2-3, with D possibly being TRBD1 (6 bases). Trimming left V 6 bases short and J 5 bases short, with 15 bases between. This CDR3 is built from 14 residues. CDR3 amino acids: CASSGRTGLDTQYF. DNA of the CDR3: TGTGCCAGCAGCGGAAGAACAGGGTTAGATACGCAGTATTTT.

This clonotype has just a few counts. This chain links TRBV3-1 with TRBJ2-7; 15 bases are a match to TRBD2. The CDR3 totals 19 residues. Germline V gives CDR1 LGHDT, CDR2 YNNKEL (reference sequence). The trim removed 5 bases at V and 0 bases at J, leaving 11 bases unmatched. CDR3: CASSNGLAGGGFSSYEQYF. CDR3 nucleotides: TGTGCCAGCAGCAACGGACTAGCGGGAGGGGGTTTTAGCTCCTACGAGCAGTACTTC.

The V call is TRBV15, the J call TRBJ2-1, with D maybe TRBD1 (6 bases). The CDR3 totals 15 residues. Deletions cut 0 bases from V and 6 bases from J, with 12 bases between. Germline lookup yields CDR1 LNHNV and CDR2 YYDKDF (reference sequence). Here the CDR3 reads CATSRDSRGFNEQFF. CDR3 nucleotide sequence: TGTGCCACCAGCAGAGATTCGAGGGGGTTCAATGAGCAGTTCTTC.

This clonotype has only a few counts. The chain recombines TRBV6-2 or TRBV6-3 with TRBJ1-2, with D possibly being TRBD1 (5 bases). Germline values: CDR1 MNHEY, CDR2 SVGEGT. The CDR3 contains 14 residues. The V end was cut by 2 bases, the J end by 5 bases, with 12 bases between. CDR3 region: CASSYDRGLYGYTF. The DNA for the CDR3 is TGTGCCAGCAGTTACGACCGGGGGTTATATGGCTACACCTTC.

V gene TRBV4-2 combines with J gene TRBJ2-5; 8 nucleotides agree with TRBD2. CDR1 is LGHNA, CDR2 YNFKEQ, per germline. The CDR3 length is 15 residues. J was trimmed by 4 bases and V by 3 bases; bases with no gene match: 7. This chain's CDR3 is CASSQVAGNGETQYF. CDR3 coding DNA: TGTGCCAGCAGCCAGGTAGCGGGGAATGGAGAGACCCAGTACTTC.

The chain couples TRBV10-2 to TRBJ2-7; 11 bases agree with TRBD2. The V segment lost 4 bases and the J segment 2 bases; nucleotides outside the gene matches: 7. This CDR3 spans 16 amino acids. Germline CDR1 WSHSY, CDR2 SAAADI. The CDR3 here is CASSVSSGGNPYEQYF. The CDR3 DNA reads TGCGCCAGCAGTGTTTCTAGCGGGGGGAACCCCTACGAGCAGTACTTC.